There are a few counts of the clone carrying this T cell receptor (beta chain). Its antigen is as yet unknown. Constant-segment primers served in 5'RACE that generated TCR alpha and TCR beta cDNA libraries bearing sample barcodes and UMIs. TCRdb independently ran MiXCR on the 5' RACE reads; one entry per CDR3 protein. The sample lists roughly 50,000 distinct CDR3 sequences, more than 10% occurring once. This record comes from a study of T-cell memory formation after mild COVID-19. Overall study: TCR clusters were mostly donor specific.

Study-wide results and caveats: CD4+ bias marked clones expanding day 15 to 37, unlike balanced contracting clones. Contracting CD4+ clones sat mainly in CM and EM; CD8+ in EMRA.

This TCR derives from a young man who had mild COVID-19 (a few samples of this study predate the infection). Cell type and time point are not known. Material for sequencing was PBMCs or a T cell subset sorted from them (not recorded which).

CDR3 bases: TGTGCCAGCAGCCAGCCGAGACAGCTCTCCTACGAGCAGTACTTC. The encoded protein is CASSQPRQLSYEQYF. This chain joins TRBV4-2 and TRBJ2-7; perhaps TRBD1 as D (5 bases). Trimming cost V 3 bases and J 0 bases, with 12 bases left between them. The CDR3 length is 15 residues. Germline V gene lookup returns CDR1 LGHNA and CDR2 YNFKEQ.